This T cell receptor (beta chain) emerged from a study of a mutant IDH1 vaccine in newly diagnosed glioma. Turning to the study itself: With temozolomide cycles, or 4-6 weeks after radiotherapy alone, vaccination was started. Whole-study findings and limits: The authors found pseudoprogression apparently unrelated to changes in top peripheral T cell clonotypes.

Comment on this clone: The antigen remains undetermined.

Time point reported: week 23, last vaccination. Vaccinated patients received 300 ug of mutant IDH1 20-mer peptide per dose, with topical imiquimod. TCRdb's copy holds only in-frame clones and misses some; the assay was immunoSEQ multiplex PCR. The table has around 54,000 clones, 87% seen once. V lost 6 bases to trimming and J lost 5 bases; unmatched junction nucleotides: 12. The CDR3 is 15 residues long. Germline V lookup: CDR1 MNHNY, CDR2 SVGAGI (reference sequence). This sequence joins TRBV6-6 and TRBJ2-5, with TRBD1 matching over 7 bases. The sample in question was PBMCs, obtained from a glioma patient whose treatment included an IDH1 peptide vaccine. The clonotype comes from a middle-aged man with glioma. CDR3 nucleotide sequence: TGTGCCAGCAGCCCTCGGGACAGCGGAGCGGAGACCCAGTACTTC. This translates into CASSPRDSGAETQYF.